Listed below are T cell receptor beta chains from one sample, sequenced in a study of cytomegalovirus exposure and HLA in healthy donors. The protocol was immunoSEQ multiplex PCR, while the TCRdb copy is restricted to in-frame clones and leaves out a portion. The table has 100,000 to 150,000 clones, over 9.5% seen once. The sample comprised PBMCs. The source of these receptors is a woman aged 18-29 years in good health and CMV-seropositive. The CDR3 runs from the conserved cysteine through the conserved F or W. A D gene is named only where the DNA matches it firmly. The size entry is marked missing in some rows and otherwise reads once, few, many or a size class.

V gene,clone size,J gene,D gene,CDR3 protein,CDR3 DNA
TRBV21-1,few,TRBJ1-1,.,CASSKIRWRRNKVNTEAFF,TGTGCCAGCAGCAAGATAAGGTGGAGGCGGAACAAAGTGAACACTGAAGCTTTCTTT
TRBV20-1,few,TRBJ1-1,.,CSARESPEAFF,TGCAGTGCTAGAGAAAGCCCTGAAGCTTTCTTT
TRBV30,few,TRBJ1-1,.,CAWSRQTNTEAFF,TGTGCCTGGAGTCGGCAGACTAACACTGAAGCTTTCTTT
TRBV30,.,TRBJ1-1,.,CGGTGTTEAFF,TGTGGCGGGACCGGGACGACTGAAGCTTTCTTT
TRBV18,.,TRBJ1-4,.,CASSPRGTNEKLFF,TGTGCCAGCTCACCAAGAGGGACTAATGAAAAACTGTTTTTT
TRBV29-1,.,TRBJ2-7,.,CSVEVVAYEQYF,TGCAGCGTTGAAGTCGTCGCCTACGAGCAGTACTTC
TRBV28,.,TRBJ1-2,TRBD1,CASSTPGQAKGGYTF,TGTGCCAGCAGTACACCGGGACAGGCGAAGGGCGGCTACACCTTC
TRBV6-1,few,TRBJ2-1,TRBD2,CASPGLAGVEQFF,TGTGCCAGCCCGGGACTAGCGGGAGTTGAGCAGTTCTTC
TRBV6-1,.,TRBJ2-7,.,CASRRDPSHYEQYF,TGTGCCAGCAGGCGGGACCCGTCACACTACGAGCAGTACTTC
TRBV15,few,TRBJ2-1,TRBD1,CATSTKGAYEQFF,TGTGCCACCAGCACGAAGGGGGCATATGAGCAGTTCTTC
TRBV5-1,.,TRBJ1-2,.,CASSLEYSGYTF,TGCGCCAGCAGCTTGGAATATAGTGGCTACACCTTC
TRBV2,.,TRBJ1-1,.,CASSEGFEAFF,TGTGCCAGCAGTGAGGGCTTTGAAGCTTTCTTT
TRBV18,.,TRBJ1-5,.,CASSPAGEGSQPQHF,TGTGCCAGCTCACCAGCGGGGGAGGGTAGTCAGCCCCAGCATTTT
TRBV30,.,TRBJ2-7,.,CAWSVGAYEQYF,TGTGCCTGGAGTGTCGGGGCCTACGAGCAGTACTTC
TRBV21-1,.,TRBJ2-7,.,CASSPRTAVAEQYF,TGTGCCAGCAGCCCACGGACAGCAGTAGCCGAGCAGTACTTC
TRBV7-9,few,TRBJ1-4,TRBD1,CASSSGGTGDLKLFF,TGTGCCAGCAGCTCCGGCGGGACAGGGGATCTAAAACTGTTTTTT
TRBV5-1,.,TRBJ2-5,TRBD1,CASSLEQGASETQYF,TGCGCCAGCAGCTTGGAACAGGGGGCATCGGAGACCCAGTACTTC
TRBV12-1,once,TRBJ1-2,.,CASSPTGRYYGYTF,TGTGCCAGCAGCCCGACAGGGAGGTACTATGGCTACACCTTC
TRBV7-9,.,TRBJ2-1,.,CASSFLNEQFF,TGTGCCAGCAGTTTTTTAAATGAGCAGTTCTTC
TRBV4-1,few,TRBJ1-5,.,CASSQTSQPQHF,TGCGCCAGCAGCCAAACTAGCCAGCCCCAGCATTTT
TRBV6-5,few,TRBJ1-2,.,CASRPNGGYYGYTF,TGTGCCAGCAGACCCAATGGGGGGTACTATGGCTACACCTTC
TRBV11-3,.,TRBJ2-1,TRBD2,CASSLRGLADNEQFF,TGTGCCAGCAGCTTAAGGGGACTAGCGGACAATGAGCAGTTCTTC
TRBV6-1,few,TRBJ2-5,.,CASSLQGIEKTQYF,TGTGCCAGCAGTCTTCAGGGGATCGAAAAGACCCAGTACTTC
TRBV7-2,few,TRBJ2-7,.,CASSGLTYEQYF,TGTGCCAGCAGCGGCCTCACCTACGAGCAGTACTTC
TRBV4-1,.,TRBJ2-1,.,CASRQTGSSYNEQFF,TGCGCCAGCCGACAAACAGGGAGCTCCTACAATGAGCAGTTCTTC
TRBV6-5,few,TRBJ2-7,TRBD1,CASRRDRASYEQYF,TGTGCCAGCAGGAGGGACAGGGCATCCTACGAGCAGTACTTC
TRBV6-5,.,TRBJ1-2,.,CAPRGQHYGYTF,TGTGCCCCCCGGGGTCAGCACTATGGCTACACCTTC
TRBV7-7,.,TRBJ2-7,TRBD1,CASSLGQGPSYEQYF,TGTGCTAGCAGCCTGGGACAGGGGCCCTCCTACGAGCAGTACTTC
TRBV6-5,.,TRBJ1-5,TRBD1,CASSWDRDNQPQHF,TGTGCCAGCAGTTGGGACAGGGACAATCAGCCCCAGCATTTT
TRBV29-1,.,TRBJ2-3,TRBD2,CSVGLGAGATDTQYF,TGCAGCGTTGGCCTCGGTGCGGGAGCCACAGATACGCAGTATTTT
TRBV5-5,few,TRBJ1-5,.,CASSWEGEGQPQHF,TGTGCCAGCAGCTGGGAGGGGGAAGGGCAGCCCCAGCATTTT
TRBV29-1,.,TRBJ2-1,.,CSVETRGAIDNEQFF,TGCAGCGTTGAAACCCGGGGAGCTATCGACAATGAGCAGTTCTTC
TRBV2,few,TRBJ2-3,.,CASRLGGPFTDTQYF,TGTGCCAGCAGGCTTGGAGGGCCTTTTACAGATACGCAGTATTTT
TRBV28,.,TRBJ1-1,TRBD1,CASSFGQGSWGTEAFF,TGTGCCAGCAGTTTCGGACAGGGGTCGTGGGGCACTGAAGCTTTCTTT
TRBV5-1,.,TRBJ2-1,.,CASSNRESEWSYNEQFF,TGCGCCAGCAGCAACCGGGAGTCAGAATGGTCCTACAATGAGCAGTTCTTC
TRBV19,.,TRBJ2-7,.,CASSFRSNYEQYF,TGTGCCAGTAGTTTTCGGTCGAACTACGAGCAGTACTTC
TRBV30,few,TRBJ1-2,.,CACKISGLAGYTF,TGTGCCTGTAAAATATCAGGCCTTGCTGGCTACACCTTC
TRBV27,few,TRBJ1-3,TRBD1,CASSISGTGPFIPGNTIYF,TGTGCCAGCAGTATCTCCGGGACAGGGCCTTTTATACCTGGAAACACCATATATTTT
TRBV4-1,.,TRBJ1-3,.,CASSQVVSSGNTIYF,TGCGCCAGCAGCCAAGTTGTGAGCTCTGGAAACACCATATATTTT
TRBV27,few,TRBJ2-1,.,CASSFRAVRSYNEQFF,TGTGCCAGCAGTTTTCGAGCGGTCCGCTCCTACAATGAGCAGTTCTTC
TRBV7-9,.,TRBJ1-1,.,CASSLDRNTEAFF,TGTGCCAGCAGCTTAGACAGGAACACTGAAGCTTTCTTT
TRBV29-1,many,TRBJ1-1,.,CSARTETEAFF,TGCAGCGCCCGGACAGAAACTGAAGCTTTCTTT